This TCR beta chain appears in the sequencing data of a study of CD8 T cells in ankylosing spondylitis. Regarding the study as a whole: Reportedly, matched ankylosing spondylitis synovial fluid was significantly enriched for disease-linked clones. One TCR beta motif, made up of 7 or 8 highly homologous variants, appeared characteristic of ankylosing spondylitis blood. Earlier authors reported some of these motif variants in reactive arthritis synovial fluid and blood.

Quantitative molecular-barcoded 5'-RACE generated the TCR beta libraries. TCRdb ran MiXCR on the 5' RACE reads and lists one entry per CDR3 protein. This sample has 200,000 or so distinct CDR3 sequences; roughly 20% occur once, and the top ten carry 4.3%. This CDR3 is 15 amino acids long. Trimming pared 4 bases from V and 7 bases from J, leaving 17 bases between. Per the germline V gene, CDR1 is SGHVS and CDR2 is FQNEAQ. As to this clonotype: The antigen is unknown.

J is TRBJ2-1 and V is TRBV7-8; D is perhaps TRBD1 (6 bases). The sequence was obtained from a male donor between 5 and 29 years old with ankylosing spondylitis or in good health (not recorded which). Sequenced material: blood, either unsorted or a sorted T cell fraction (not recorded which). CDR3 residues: CASSSYRVGWNEQFF. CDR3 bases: TGTGCCAGCAGCTCGTACAGGGTTGGATGGAATGAGCAGTTCTTC.